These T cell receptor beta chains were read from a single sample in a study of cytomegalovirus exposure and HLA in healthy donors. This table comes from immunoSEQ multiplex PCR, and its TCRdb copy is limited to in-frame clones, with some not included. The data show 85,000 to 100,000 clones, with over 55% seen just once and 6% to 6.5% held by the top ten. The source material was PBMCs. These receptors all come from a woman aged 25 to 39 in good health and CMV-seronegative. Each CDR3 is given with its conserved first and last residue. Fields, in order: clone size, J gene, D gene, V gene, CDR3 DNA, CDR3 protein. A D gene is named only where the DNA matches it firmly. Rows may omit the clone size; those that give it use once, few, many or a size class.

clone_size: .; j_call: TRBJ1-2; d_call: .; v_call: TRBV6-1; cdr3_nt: TGTGCCAGCGAGAGAGCGTTTCTTCCTGGCTACACCTTC; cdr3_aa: CASERAFLPGYTF
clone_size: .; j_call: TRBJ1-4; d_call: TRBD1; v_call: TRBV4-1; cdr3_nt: TGCGCCAGCAGCCATCAACAGGGACAGGGGTCTATAGCTAATGAAAAACTGTTTTTT; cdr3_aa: CASSHQQGQGSIANEKLFF
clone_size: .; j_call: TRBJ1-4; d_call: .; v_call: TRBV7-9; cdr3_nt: TGTGCCAGCAGCTTAGGGGAGGAAAAACTGTTTTTT; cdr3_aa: CASSLGEEKLFF
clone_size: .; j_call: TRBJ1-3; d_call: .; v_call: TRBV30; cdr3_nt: TGTGCCTGGAGCGTGGGGAGATCCGGAAACACCATATATTTT; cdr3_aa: CAWSVGRSGNTIYF
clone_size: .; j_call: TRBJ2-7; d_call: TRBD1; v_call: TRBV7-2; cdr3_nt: TGTGCCAGCAGCTTAGGGGGACAGAAGGCCTACGAGCAGTACTTC; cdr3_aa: CASSLGGQKAYEQYF
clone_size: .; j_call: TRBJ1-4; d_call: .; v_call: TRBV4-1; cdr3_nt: TGCGCCAGCAGGATCACAGGGAATGGTGCTGAAAAACTGTTTTTT; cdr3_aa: CASRITGNGAEKLFF
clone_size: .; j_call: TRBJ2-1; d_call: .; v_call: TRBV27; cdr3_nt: TGTGCCAGCAGTTTACGGTGGGGCGGATCAGGAGAGCAGTTCTTC; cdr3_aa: CASSLRWGGSGEQFF
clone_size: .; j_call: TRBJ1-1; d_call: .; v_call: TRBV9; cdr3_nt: TGTGCCAGCAGCGCCGGCGGAAACACTGAAGCTTTCTTT; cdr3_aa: CASSAGGNTEAFF
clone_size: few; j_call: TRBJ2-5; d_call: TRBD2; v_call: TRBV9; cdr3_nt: TGTGCCAGCAGCGTGGGTAGGGAGGGGGAGACCCAGTACTTC; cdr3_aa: CASSVGREGETQYF
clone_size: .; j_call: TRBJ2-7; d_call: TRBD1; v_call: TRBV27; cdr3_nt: TGTGCCAGCAGTTCTCGGACAGGGTATCACGAGCAGTACTTC; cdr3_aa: CASSSRTGYHEQYF
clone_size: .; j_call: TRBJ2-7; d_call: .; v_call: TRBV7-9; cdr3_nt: TGTGCCAGCAGCTTACAGGGATACGAGCAGTACTTC; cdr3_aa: CASSLQGYEQYF
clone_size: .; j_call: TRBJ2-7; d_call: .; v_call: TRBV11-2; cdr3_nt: TGTGCCAGCAGCCAGTCCTTCTCCTACGAGCAGTACTTC; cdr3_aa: CASSQSFSYEQYF
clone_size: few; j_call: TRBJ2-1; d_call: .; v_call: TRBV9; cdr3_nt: TGTGCCAGCAGCCCGCGGGCCGCCTACAATGAGCAGTTCTTC; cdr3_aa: CASSPRAAYNEQFF
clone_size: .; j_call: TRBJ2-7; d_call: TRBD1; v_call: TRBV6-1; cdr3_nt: TGTGCCAGCAGTGACAGGACAGGGCTCGAGCAGTACTTC; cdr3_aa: CASSDRTGLEQYF
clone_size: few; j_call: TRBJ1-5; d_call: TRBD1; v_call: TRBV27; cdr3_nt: TGTGCCAGCAGTTTCGCCGATTCAGGGGGCATACATCAGCCCCAGCATTTT; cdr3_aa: CASSFADSGGIHQPQHF
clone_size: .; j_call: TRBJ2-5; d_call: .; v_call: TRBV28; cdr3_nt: TGTGCCAGCAGCCGTGAGACCCAGTACTTC; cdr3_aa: CASSRETQYF
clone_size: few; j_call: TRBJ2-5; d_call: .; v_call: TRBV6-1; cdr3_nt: TGTGCCAGCAGTCCCCCGAGGGAGACCCAGTACTTC; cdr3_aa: CASSPPRETQYF
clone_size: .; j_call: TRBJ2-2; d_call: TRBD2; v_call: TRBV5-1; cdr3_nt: TGCGCCAGCAGCCCCCGGCAGCGGGAGTTCACCGGGGAGCTGTTTTTT; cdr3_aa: CASSPRQREFTGELFF
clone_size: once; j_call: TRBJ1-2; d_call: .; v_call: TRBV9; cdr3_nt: TGTGCCAGCAGCCCCCAGGGGAAACGCTATGGCTACACCTTC; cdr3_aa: CASSPQGKRYGYTF
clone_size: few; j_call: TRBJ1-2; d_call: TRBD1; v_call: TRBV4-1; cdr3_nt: TGCGCCAGCAGCCAAGATCCACAGGGGAATGGCTACACCTTC; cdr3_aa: CASSQDPQGNGYTF
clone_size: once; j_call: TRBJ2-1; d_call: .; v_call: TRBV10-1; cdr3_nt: TGCGCCAGCAGTGAGAGGGGAGGTGAGCAGTTCTTC; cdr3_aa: CASSERGGEQFF
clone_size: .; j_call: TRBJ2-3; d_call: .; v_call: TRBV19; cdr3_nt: TGTGCCAGTAGCCTAGGGGTTCACACAGATACGCAGTATTTT; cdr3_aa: CASSLGVHTDTQYF
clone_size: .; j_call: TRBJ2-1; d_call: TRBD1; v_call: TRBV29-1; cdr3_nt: TGCAGCGTGCCCCTCCGGGACAGGGACTACAATGAGCAGTTCTTC; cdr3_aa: CSVPLRDRDYNEQFF
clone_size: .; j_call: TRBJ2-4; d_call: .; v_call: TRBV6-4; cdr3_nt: TGTGCCAGCAGTGACTCGAACAGGGAAAACATTCAGTACTTC; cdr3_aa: CASSDSNRENIQYF
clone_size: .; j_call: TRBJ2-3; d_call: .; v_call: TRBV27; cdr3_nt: TGTGCCAGCAGAGAGCAAACAGATACGCAGTATTTT; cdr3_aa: CASREQTDTQYF
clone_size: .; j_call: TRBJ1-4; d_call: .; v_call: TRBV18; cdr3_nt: TGTGCCAGCTCACCCCGGTTGGATGAAAAACTGTTTTTT; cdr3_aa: CASSPRLDEKLFF
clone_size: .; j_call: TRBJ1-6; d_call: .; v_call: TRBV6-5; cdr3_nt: TGTGCCAGCACCTCCTACGGGGGTTCACCCCTCCACTTT; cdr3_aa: CASTSYGGSPLHF
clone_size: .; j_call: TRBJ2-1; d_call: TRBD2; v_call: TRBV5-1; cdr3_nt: TGCGCCAGCAGCACCGGGGGGAGCTCCTACAATGAGCAGTTCTTC; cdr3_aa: CASSTGGSSYNEQFF
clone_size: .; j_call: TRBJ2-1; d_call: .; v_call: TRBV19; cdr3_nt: TGTGCCAGTAACGAGGGCACGGTTTTAGGTGAGCAGTTCTTC; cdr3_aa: CASNEGTVLGEQFF
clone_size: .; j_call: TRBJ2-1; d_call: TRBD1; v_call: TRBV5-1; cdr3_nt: TGCGCCAGCAGCTTGAGTTGGGGACAGGGGATAGGGAATGAGCAGTTCTTC; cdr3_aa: CASSLSWGQGIGNEQFF
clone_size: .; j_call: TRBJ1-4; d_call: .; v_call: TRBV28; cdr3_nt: TGTGCCAGCAAGGGAGGGGAAAAACTGTTTTTT; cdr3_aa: CASKGGEKLFF
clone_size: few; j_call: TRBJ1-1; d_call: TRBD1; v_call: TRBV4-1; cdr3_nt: TGCGCCAGCAGCCAACCTTGGACAGGGAGAGGGATGAACACTGAAGCTTTCTTT; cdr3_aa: CASSQPWTGRGMNTEAFF
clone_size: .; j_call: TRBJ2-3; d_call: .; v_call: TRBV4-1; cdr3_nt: TGCGCCAGCAGCCAACTCGCTAGCGCGGACTTCACAGATACGCAGTATTTT; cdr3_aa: CASSQLASADFTDTQYF
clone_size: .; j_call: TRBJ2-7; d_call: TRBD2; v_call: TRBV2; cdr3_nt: TGTGCCAGCAGCCGACTAGCGGGAGTTAGCGAGCAGTACTTC; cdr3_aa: CASSRLAGVSEQYF
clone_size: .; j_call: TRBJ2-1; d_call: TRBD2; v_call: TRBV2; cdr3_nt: TGTGCCAGCAGTGTGATAGCGGGAGCCTACAATGAGCAGTTCTTC; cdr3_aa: CASSVIAGAYNEQFF
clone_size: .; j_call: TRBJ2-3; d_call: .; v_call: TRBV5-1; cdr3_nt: TGCGCCAGCAGCTTCGGCACAGATACGCAGTATTTT; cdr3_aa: CASSFGTDTQYF
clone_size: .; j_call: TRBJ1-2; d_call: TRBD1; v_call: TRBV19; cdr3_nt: TGTGCCAGTAGTACTACAGGGGATTACTATGGCTACACCTTC; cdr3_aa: CASSTTGDYYGYTF
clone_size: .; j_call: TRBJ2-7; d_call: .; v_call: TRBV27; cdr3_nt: TGTGCCAGCAGCGCAGTACAGGGATCTCCGTACTTC; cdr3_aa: CASSAVQGSPYF
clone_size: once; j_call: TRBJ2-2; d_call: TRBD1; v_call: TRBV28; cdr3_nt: TGTGCCAGCGGGACAGGGTCTATCGGGGAGCTGTTTTTT; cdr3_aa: CASGTGSIGELFF
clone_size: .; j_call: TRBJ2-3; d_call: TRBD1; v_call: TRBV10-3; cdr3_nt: TGTGCCACAGGATCCCTACAGGGGAGAGCTGATACGCAGTATTTT; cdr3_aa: CATGSLQGRADTQYF
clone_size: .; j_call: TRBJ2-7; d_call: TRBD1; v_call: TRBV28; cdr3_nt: TGTGCCAGCGCAAATCTGGACAGGTCCTACGAGCAGTACTTC; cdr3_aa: CASANLDRSYEQYF
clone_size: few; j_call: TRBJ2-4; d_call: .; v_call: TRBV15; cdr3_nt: TGTGCCACCAGCAGAGAGGGCCACATTCAGTACTTC; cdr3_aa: CATSREGHIQYF
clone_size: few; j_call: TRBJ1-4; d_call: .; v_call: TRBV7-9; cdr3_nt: TGTGCCATCCGAACGGACGGGGGATCGGAAAAACTGTTTTTT; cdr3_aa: CAIRTDGGSEKLFF
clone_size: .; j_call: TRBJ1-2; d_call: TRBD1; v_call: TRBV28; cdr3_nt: TGTGCCAGCAGTTTATTGGGACAGGTTAACTATGGCTACACCTTC; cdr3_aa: CASSLLGQVNYGYTF
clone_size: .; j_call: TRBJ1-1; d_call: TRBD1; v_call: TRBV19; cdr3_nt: TGTGCTTCGGACAGGGGGCTTACGGCCTCTAGAATGACTGGAGCTTTCTTT; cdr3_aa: CASDRGLTASRMTGAFF
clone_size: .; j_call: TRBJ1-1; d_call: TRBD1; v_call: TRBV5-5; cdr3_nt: TGTGCCAGCAGCTTGGTGGCAGGGGGCGGAAACACTGAAGCTTTCTTT; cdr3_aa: CASSLVAGGGNTEAFF
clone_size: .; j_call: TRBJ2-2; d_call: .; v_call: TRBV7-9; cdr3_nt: TGTGCCAGCGCACTAATCGCCAACACCGGGGAGCTGTTTTTT; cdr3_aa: CASALIANTGELFF
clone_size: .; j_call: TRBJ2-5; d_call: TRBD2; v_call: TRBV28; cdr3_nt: TGTGCCAGCAGCTACGCGGGTTCAGCGGGAGTTCGGGAGACCCAGTACTTC; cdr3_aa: CASSYAGSAGVRETQYF
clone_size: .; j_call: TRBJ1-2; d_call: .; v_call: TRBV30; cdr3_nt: TGTGCCTGGAGTCCCGGACAGAACTATGGCTACACCTTC; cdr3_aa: CAWSPGQNYGYTF
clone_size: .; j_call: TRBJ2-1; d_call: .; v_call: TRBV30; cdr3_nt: TGTGCCTGGATTGACGGGAGCGGTGGGGCCTACAATGAGCAGTTCTTC; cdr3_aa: CAWIDGSGGAYNEQFF
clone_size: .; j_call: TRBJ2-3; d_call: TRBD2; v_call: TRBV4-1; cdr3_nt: TGCGCCAGCAGGAACCAGGGAGGGAACACAGATACGCAGTATTTT; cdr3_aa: CASRNQGGNTDTQYF
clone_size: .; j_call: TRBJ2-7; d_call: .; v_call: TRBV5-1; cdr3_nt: TGCGCCAGCTCACCGGGACTCTATTACGAGCAGTACTTC; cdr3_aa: CASSPGLYYEQYF
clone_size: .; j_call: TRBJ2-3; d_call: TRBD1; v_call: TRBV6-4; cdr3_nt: TGTGCCAGCAGTCCGGGACAGCTTTTCACAGATACGCAGTATTTT; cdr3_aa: CASSPGQLFTDTQYF